Sequencing of this T cell receptor (beta chain) was carried out in a study of immune evolution from preneoplasia to lung adenocarcinoma. Study results and caveats: Later-stage lesions seemingly showed higher T cell density and diversity than normal lung. Normal lung had the highest top T cell clone frequencies.

Patients had resection in Japan or China between about 2014 and 2018. In regard to this clone: Antigen specificity is unknown.

This table comes from immunoSEQ multiplex PCR, and its TCRdb copy is limited to in-frame clones, with some not included. The repertoire holds about 6,600 clones, with around 67% as singletons. Trimming took off 4 bases at V and 1 base at J, with 7 bases between the two ends. Germline CDR1 ENHRY, CDR2 SYGVKD. The CDR3 runs to 13 residues. V usage is TRBV10-3 and J usage is TRBJ1-1, with D uncertain. This TCR came from an older donor with lung adenocarcinoma. The sequencing sample was made of FFPE lung adenocarcinoma in situ tissue. Here the CDR3 reads CAISVSQNTEAFF. CDR3 nucleotides: TGTGCCATCAGTGTTTCCCAGAACACTGAAGCTTTCTTT.